One sample yielded the 29 T cell receptor beta chains listed below, sequenced in a study of T cell responses to AZD1222 COVID-19 vaccine. Measured with immunoSEQ multiplex PCR; TCRdb has only the in-frame clones, and not every one. The sample contains 160,000 or so clones, approximately 94% of which appear only once. This specimen was peripheral blood, taken on day 0 of AZD1222 vaccination. Receptors originate from an adult in good health.

The CDR3, as DNA: TGTGCCAGCAGCGTAGAGGGCGGGAGGTCTACAGATACGCAGTATTTT. It is translated as CASSVEGGRSTDTQYF. J is TRBJ2-3 and V is TRBV9, with 8 bases identical to TRBD2. CDR3 size: 16 residues. V trimming: 0 bases; J trimming: 3 bases; junction bases outside the gene matches: 6. CDR1 and CDR2 (germline): SGDLS, YYNGEE.

The chain employs TRBV6-1 and TRBJ1-1; D unresolved. The germline gives CDR1 MNHNS, CDR2 SASEGT. Trimming stripped 0 bases from V and 5 bases from J, with 10 bases between. The CDR3 is 14 residues long. In DNA, the CDR3 is TGTGCCAGCAGTGAAGCTCCGGGAGGGACTGAAGCTTTCTTT. Encoded protein: CASSEAPGGTEAFF.

The V gene is TRBV10-2, the J gene TRBJ2-5; D uncertain. This CDR3 has 12 amino acids. The germline V and J ends were trimmed by 8 bases and 2 bases, with 9 bases remaining between them. Germline V gives CDR1 WSHSY, CDR2 SAAADI. CDR3 in DNA: TGCGCCAGCGGGCCCGAACAAGAGACCCAGTACTTC. Protein: CASGPEQETQYF.

J is TRBJ1-4 and V is TRBV9, with 9 bases that match TRBD1. J was trimmed by 6 bases and V by 3 bases; bases with no gene match: 3. Germline values: CDR1 SGDLS, CDR2 YYNGEE. The CDR3 extends over 14 amino acids. DNA for the CDR3: TGTGCCAGCAGCGCGGGGACAGGGTATGAAAAACTGTTTTTT. It specifies CASSAGTGYEKLFF. Complete variable domain (other parts from reference TRBV9 and TRBJ1-4): DSGVTQTPKHLITATGQRVTLRCSPRSGDLSVYWYQQSLDQGLQFLIQYYNGEERAKGNILERFSAQQFPDLHSELNLSSLELGDSALYFCASSAGTGYEKLFFGSGTQLSVL.

The chain employs TRBV19 and TRBJ1-5, with D maybe TRBD1 (6 bases). Germline CDR1 reads LNHDA; CDR2 reads SQIVND (reference sequence). V was shortened by 8 bases and J by 0 bases, with 14 bases between the two germline ends. This CDR3 is 15 amino acids long. For the CDR3, the DNA is TGTGCCAGTTCCGTCGGACAGTATAGCAATCAGCCCCAGCATTTT. It codes for CASSVGQYSNQPQHF. The full variable domain, rest sourced from reference TRBV19 and TRBJ1-5, is DGGITQSPKYLFRKEGQNVTLSCEQNLNHDAMYWYRQDPGQGLRLIYYSQIVNDFQKGDIAEGYSVSREKKESFPLTVTSAQKNPTAFYLCASSVGQYSNQPQHFGDGTRLSIL.

This chain joins TRBV5-6 and TRBJ2-1; D unresolved. This CDR3 has 14 residues. Germline V CDR1 and CDR2: SGHDT, YYEEEE. Trimming shortened V by 4 bases and J by 0 bases, and 8 bases separated the two germline ends. As DNA, the CDR3 is TGTGCCAGCAGCACTCCTGCCTCCTACAATGAGCAGTTCTTC. It encodes CASSTPASYNEQFF.

The V and J genes are TRBV29-1 and TRBJ2-3; possible D gene TRBD1, 5 bases. Germline V CDR1 and CDR2: SQVTM, ANQGSEA. V gave up 3 bases and J gave up 7 bases, with 14 bases separating them. This CDR3 has 13 residues. In nucleotides, the CDR3 is TGCAGCGTTGAGAGAGACAGTAGTTATACGCAGTATTTT. Translating gives CSVERDSSYTQYF.

The V and J genes are TRBV7-9 and TRBJ1-5; a weak D match, TRBD1 (6 bases). The CDR3 spans 15 residues. V was shortened by 4 bases and J by 6 bases, with 16 bases between the two germline ends. Germline CDR1 reads SEHNR; CDR2 reads FQNEAQ (reference sequence). This CDR3 is CASSSTDSPGQPQHF. The CDR3 DNA is TGTGCCAGCAGCTCCACGGACAGCCCGGGTCAGCCCCAGCATTTT.

V usage is TRBV7-2 and J usage is TRBJ1-2, with D maybe TRBD1 (6 bases). This CDR3 contains 13 residues. Germline V gene lookup returns CDR1 SGHTA and CDR2 FQGNSA. The ends were cut back, 5 bases at V and 13 bases at J, with 20 bases in the middle. CDR3 sequence (DNA): TGTGCCAGCAGCCAGCAACTCGGGGGCCGGGGCACCTTC. Its protein product is CASSQQLGGRGTF.

The CDR3 coding sequence is TGTGCCAGCAGTTTAGAAGGCGGGGGGACGGGGCAGCCCCAGCATTTT. As protein: CASSLEGGGTGQPQHF. The chain has TRBV2 and TRBJ1-5, with TRBD1 as a possible D gene (5 bases). Germline CDR1 is SNHLY and CDR2 is FYNNEI. V lost 5 bases to trimming and J lost 7 bases, with 21 bases between them. There are 16 residues in the CDR3.

The gene calls are TRBV7-6 and TRBJ1-2, with 7 nucleotides matching TRBD1. After removal of 10 bases from V and 8 bases from J, the junction contained 13 bases not matched to a gene. Germline loops: CDR1 SGHVS, CDR2 FNYEAQ. This CDR3 contains 13 residues. CDR3 DNA: TGTGCCACCACGATTGGGACAGCGGGAGGCTACACCTTC. Protein product: CATTIGTAGGYTF.

This sequence joins TRBV7-9 and TRBJ2-7, with D maybe TRBD2 (5 bases). The CDR3 sequence is 13 residues long. In germline, CDR1 is SEHNR, CDR2 FQNEAQ (reference sequence). Trimming took 5 bases from V and 4 from J, leaving 12 bases between them. The chain's CDR3 is CASSPNRGYEQYF. For the CDR3, the DNA is TGTGCCAGCAGCCCGAACCGGGGATACGAGCAGTACTTC.

The V call is TRBV6-5, the J call TRBJ2-7, with D possibly being TRBD2 (5 bases). Germline loops: CDR1 MNHEY, CDR2 SVGAGI. Trimming shortened V by 6 bases and J by 0 bases, and 9 bases separated the two germline ends. This CDR3 comprises 13 residues. Here the CDR3 reads CASRTAGSYEQYF. The CDR3, as DNA: TGTGCCAGCAGAACGGCGGGCTCCTACGAGCAGTACTTC.

This clone has more than one count but fewer than ten. V and J are TRBV6-5 and TRBJ2-1, with 12 positions matching TRBD2. The J segment lost 4 bases and the V segment lost 5 bases, leaving 3 bases of the junction unmatched. The CDR3 is 15 amino acids. CDR1 is MNHEY and CDR2 is SVGAGI in the germline V gene. In DNA, the CDR3 is TGTGCCAGCAGTCGACTAGCGGGAGAGTACAATGAGCAGTTCTTC. It yields the protein CASSRLAGEYNEQFF.

The rearrangement joins TRBV10-3 to TRBJ1-2; 9 bases line up with TRBD1. J gave up 6 bases and V 1 base, and 3 bases lay outside the gene matches. Germline CDR1 and CDR2: ENHRY and SYGVKD. The CDR3 spans 14 residues. As DNA, the CDR3 is TGTGCCATCAGTGAGTTGGACAGGGGAGATGGCTACACCTTC. It translates to CAISELDRGDGYTF.

The gene calls are TRBV5-5 and TRBJ2-5; no clear D. This CDR3 has 15 amino acids. The V end lost 4 bases, the J end lost 7 bases, and 20 bases lay between the germline ends. Germline CDR1 SGHKS, CDR2 YYEKEE (reference sequence). CDR3 residues: CASSLGADMVGTQYF. DNA of the CDR3: TGTGCCAGCAGCCTCGGCGCCGACATGGTCGGGACCCAGTACTTC.

V gene TRBV24-1 combines with J gene TRBJ2-1, with TRBD2 matching 9 bases. CDR3 length: 17 residues. Germline-derived CDR1 and CDR2 are KGHDR and SFDVKD. Trimming cost V 2 bases and J 2 bases; bases outside gene matches: 6. The chain's CDR3 is CATSDYQREVTYNEQFF. The CDR3 DNA reads TGTGCCACCAGTGATTATCAGCGGGAGGTTACCTACAATGAGCAGTTCTTC.

This clone turned up a few times. V usage is TRBV2 and J usage is TRBJ1-2; D is uncertain. Germline assignment: CDR1 SNHLY and CDR2 FYNNEI. Trimming cost V 7 bases and J 4 bases, with 10 bases left between them. This CDR3 spans 12 amino acids. For the CDR3, the DNA is TGTGCCAGCACACGGAATGTCTATGGCTACACCTTC. It encodes CASTRNVYGYTF.

This clone has a single count. The genes are TRBV30 and TRBJ1-1; 8 bases are a match to TRBD1. The CDR3 is 14 amino acids. The junction had 7 bases not matched to a gene; V was cut back by 0 bases and J by 7 bases. Germline assignment: CDR1 GTSNPN and CDR2 SVGIG (reference sequence). As DNA, the CDR3 is TGTGCCTGGAGTGTATCTTCGACAGGGGTTGAAGCTTTCTTT. Protein product: CAWSVSSTGVEAFF.

The chain uses TRBV30 and TRBJ2-1, with D unclear. Trimming shortened V by 3 bases and J by 7 bases, and 13 bases separated the two germline ends. In germline, CDR1 is GTSNPN, CDR2 SVGIG (reference sequence). The CDR3 covers 13 residues. The CDR3 region is CAWSQGPVNEQFF. The CDR3 nucleotides are TGTGCCTGGAGCCAAGGGCCGGTAAATGAGCAGTTCTTC.

The chain links TRBV7-9 to TRBJ2-5; 10 nucleotides line up with TRBD1. CDR1 is SEHNR, CDR2 FQNEAQ, per germline (reference sequence). Trimming removed 2 bases from V and 4 bases from J; junction bases left unmatched: 7. CDR3 length: 16 residues. The CDR3 nucleotides read TGTGCCAGCAGCTTAAGGGACAGGGGTCTCAGAGAGACCCAGTACTTC. Its protein product is CASSLRDRGLRETQYF.

The chain is built from TRBV11-2 and TRBJ1-6; 8 nucleotides match TRBD1. Germline V lookup: CDR1 SGHAT, CDR2 FQNNGV. CDR3 length: 16 amino acids. The J segment lost 1 base and the V segment lost 3 bases, leaving 2 bases of the junction unmatched. The CDR3 loop is CASSLTGESYNSPLHF. DNA of the CDR3: TGTGCCAGCAGCTTGACAGGGGAATCCTATAATTCACCCCTCCACTTT.

The chain joins TRBV29-1 to TRBJ1-1, with a tentative D call TRBD1 (5 bases). Per germline, CDR1 SQVTM and CDR2 ANQGSEA. The CDR3 is 11 amino acids. CDR3 nucleotides: TGCAGTGCCCAGGGTAGCACTGAAGCTTTCTTT. This gives the protein CSAQGSTEAFF.

The genes are TRBV30 and TRBJ2-7; 8 bases align to TRBD1. Unmatched junction bases numbered 7, after V lost 3 bases and J lost 3 bases. This CDR3 spans 14 amino acids. Germline V CDR1 and CDR2: GTSNPN, SVGIG (reference sequence). CDR3 nucleotide sequence: TGTGCCTGGAGCCGGACAGGGTGGGACTACGAGCAGTACTTC. Protein sequence: CAWSRTGWDYEQYF.

The CDR3 spells CASSPTLAGVIKYEQYF. Written as DNA, the CDR3 is TGTGCCAGCAGCCCCACCCTAGCGGGAGTAATCAAATACGAGCAGTACTTC. The chain uses TRBV7-2 and TRBJ2-7; 10 bases are shared with TRBD2. V trimming: 5 bases; J trimming: 4 bases; junction bases outside the gene matches: 14. CDR1 SGHTA and CDR2 FQGNSA come from the germline V gene. The CDR3 totals 17 residues.

The J gene is TRBJ2-7, the V gene TRBV12-3 or TRBV12-4, with unresolved D. The CDR3 has 12 residues. V was pared by 7 bases and J by 0 bases, with 7 bases between. The CDR3 DNA sequence: TGTGCCAGCACTTCCAACTCCTACGAGCAGTACTTC. This encodes CASTSNSYEQYF.

V gene TRBV2 combines with J gene TRBJ1-6; D gene uncertain. Trimming left V 3 bases short and J 7 bases short, with 7 bases between. The CDR3 is 13 amino acids. CDR1 and CDR2 from the germline V gene are SNHLY and FYNNEI. The CDR3 sequence is CASSDRENSPLHF. CDR3 DNA sequence: TGTGCCAGCAGTGACCGGGAGAATTCACCCCTCCACTTT.

V and J are TRBV10-1 and TRBJ1-5; D is undetermined. Germline assignment: CDR1 WNHNN and CDR2 SYGVQD (reference sequence). The CDR3 is 12 residues long. V was shortened by 6 bases and J by 3 bases, with 6 bases between the two germline ends. CDR3 amino acids: CASRRVNQPQHF. The CDR3, as DNA: TGCGCCAGCAGGAGGGTCAATCAGCCCCAGCATTTT.

The chain employs TRBV4-1 and TRBJ2-1, with 8 bases aligning to TRBD2. V gave up 0 bases and J gave up 7 bases; unmatched junction bases: 8. The CDR3 extends over 16 amino acids. Looked up from germline, CDR1 is MGHRA and CDR2 is YSYEKL. The CDR3 nucleotides read TGCGCCAGCAGCCAAGATCGGGGGGGCCCCTCTAATGAGCAGTTCTTC. Translation: CASSQDRGGPSNEQFF.